These 26 T cell receptor beta chains came from one sample sequenced in a study of blood T cell repertoires in COVID-19. Generated by immunoSEQ multiplex PCR, the TCRdb table keeps only in-frame clones and is missing some. The sample holds around 57,000 clones, around 76% seen once. The specimen sequenced was peripheral blood. These receptor sequences come from a woman in her sixties with acute or convalescent COVID-19.

The chain joins TRBV10-3 to TRBJ2-2, with 7 positions matching TRBD2. Germline CDR1 ENHRY, CDR2 SYGVKD. V shed 10 bases and J 6 bases; nucleotides not matched to a gene: 11. The CDR3 has 14 residues. The CDR3, as DNA: TGTGCCACCTCTATTGAGCGGGATGCCGGGGAGCTGTTTTTT. Protein sequence: CATSIERDAGELFF.

In its sample, this clone was seen a few times. The chain joins TRBV27 to TRBJ2-7, with TRBD1 identical over 8 bases. Trimming at V came to 6 bases and at J to 7 bases, leaving 5 bases not matched to a gene. Germline V gives CDR1 MNHEY, CDR2 SMNVEV (reference sequence). The CDR3 runs 12 residues. The CDR3 DNA reads as TGTGCCAGCAGCAGGGGGCCAAAGGAGCAGTACTTC. This codes for CASSRGPKEQYF.

The rearrangement links TRBV6-5 to TRBJ2-2; D is unresolved. Trimming shortened V by 6 bases and J by 3 bases, and 8 bases separated the two germline ends. This CDR3 spans 13 amino acids. The germline V gene encodes CDR1 MNHEY and CDR2 SVGAGI. CDR3 in DNA: TGTGCCAGCAGCACAGATTACACCGGGGAGCTGTTTTTT. It translates to CASSTDYTGELFF.

A word on this clone: This specimen includes other DNA sequences encoding the same CDR3. This chain joins TRBV24-1 and TRBJ2-3; TRBD1 matches at 8 bases. Germline V lookup: CDR1 KGHDR, CDR2 SFDVKD. The CDR3 spans 15 residues. The junction had 1 base not matched to a gene; V was cut back by 2 bases and J by 1 base. CDR3 residues: CATSDSGQGTDTQYF. Written as DNA, the CDR3 is TGTGCCACCAGTGATTCGGGACAGGGCACAGATACGCAGTATTTT.

In its sample, this clone was seen a few times. V usage is TRBV24-1 and J usage is TRBJ1-2; weak D call: TRBD1 (6 bases). V was pared by 5 bases and J by 4 bases, with 10 bases between. This CDR3 contains 13 residues. From germline, CDR1 is KGHDR and CDR2 SFDVKD. CDR3 sequence: CATSGTDTYGYTF. The DNA for the CDR3 is TGTGCCACCAGTGGGACAGATACCTATGGCTACACCTTC.

CDR3: CASSGQTGNEQFF. DNA of the CDR3: TGTGCCAGCAGCGGACAGACCGGAAATGAGCAGTTCTTC. V usage is TRBV7-8 and J usage is TRBJ2-1; the D gene is possibly TRBD1 (6 bases). Trimming removed 5 bases from V and 7 bases from J, with 12 bases in between. The CDR3 has 13 amino acids. Germline CDR1 reads SGHVS; CDR2 reads FQNEAQ.

The J gene is TRBJ2-2, the V gene TRBV27; D remains unclear. V shed 5 bases and J shed 6 bases, with 10 bases lying between them. The CDR3 is made up of 13 amino acids. Germline V gene data show CDR1 as MNHEY and CDR2 as SMNVEV (reference sequence). The CDR3 coding sequence is TGTGCCAGCAGTACCCGAGAAGCCGGGGAGCTGTTTTTT. Translating gives CASSTREAGELFF.

J is TRBJ1-5 and V is TRBV27; D is unresolved. Germline V lookup: CDR1 MNHEY, CDR2 SMNVEV (reference sequence). Trimming stripped 3 bases from V and 4 bases from J, with 10 bases between. The CDR3 runs 14 residues. The CDR3 region is CASSFTGNNQPQHF. The CDR3 DNA reads as TGTGCCAGCAGTTTTACGGGGAATAATCAGCCCCAGCATTTT.

This chain joins TRBV29-1 and TRBJ1-2; the D is unclear. This CDR3 comprises 13 residues. V lost 7 bases and J 5 bases, leaving 17 bases between the germline ends. The V gene's germline CDR1 is SQVTM and CDR2 ANQGSEA. As DNA, the CDR3 is TGCAGCGGTATGCTTTCTAGGCCTTATGGCTACACCTTC. The encoded protein is CSGMLSRPYGYTF.

The chain combines TRBV30 with TRBJ1-6, with D maybe TRBD1 (5 bases). CDR1 is GTSNPN, CDR2 SVGIG, per germline (reference sequence). The CDR3 contains 15 residues. The ends were cut back, 0 bases at V and 6 bases at J, with 12 bases in the middle. CDR3 loop: CAWSVGLQGNSPLHF. The CDR3 DNA sequence: TGTGCCTGGAGTGTAGGTCTGCAGGGTAATTCACCCCTCCACTTT.

Here the CDR3 DNA reads TGTGCCAGAGTGGCGGGCCCTACCTACGAGCAGTACTTC. Protein sequence: CARVAGPTYEQYF. V and J are TRBV21-1 and TRBJ2-7; the D call TRBD2 from the table was never checked on the DNA. TRBV21-1 is marked as a pseudogene. The CDR3 consists of 13 residues.

The V call is TRBV5-4, the J call TRBJ1-2; no definite D call. With 4 bases removed from V and 0 bases from J, the gap between germline ends came to 10 bases. The CDR3 sequence is 14 residues long. Germline V gene lookup returns CDR1 SGHNT and CDR2 YYREEE (reference sequence). CDR3: CASSPQPPNYGYTF. The CDR3 bases are TGTGCCAGCAGCCCACAGCCGCCTAACTATGGCTACACCTTC.

This clone has only a few counts. The chain carries TRBV18 and TRBJ1-6, with a weak D call TRBD1 (6 bases). Germline assignment: CDR1 KGHSH and CDR2 LQKENI. The V gene lost 7 bases and the J gene lost 7 bases, with 23 bases spanning the gap. This CDR3 comprises 17 residues. CDR3 bases: TGTGCCAGCTGGGATCCGACAGGTGGGGCAGGCAATTCACCCCTCCACTTT. Protein sequence: CASWDPTGGAGNSPLHF.

The chain employs TRBV27 and TRBJ2-1; 9 positions agree with TRBD1. CDR1 is MNHEY, CDR2 SMNVEV, per germline (reference sequence). The CDR3 spans 18 residues. J lost 5 bases, V lost 5 bases, and 16 bases had no gene match. The DNA of the CDR3 is TGTGCCAGCAGTCACCGGGACAGGGCGACCTGGGTGCACAATGAGCAGTTCTTC. Translating gives CASSHRDRATWVHNEQFF.

The chain combines TRBV6-2 or TRBV6-3 with TRBJ2-1; 7 nucleotides line up with TRBD1. The CDR3 loop spans 15 amino acids. The V segment lost 5 bases and the J segment 5 bases; nucleotides outside the gene matches: 9. Germline V gives CDR1 MNHEY, CDR2 SVGEGT. This CDR3 is CASSGHGDSHNEQFF. The DNA for the CDR3 is TGTGCCAGCAGTGGACATGGGGACAGCCACAATGAGCAGTTCTTC.

The rearrangement links TRBV6-1 to TRBJ2-7; D remains ambiguous. Trimming took off 3 bases at V and 3 bases at J, with 6 bases between the two ends. Germline V gene lookup returns CDR1 MNHNS and CDR2 SASEGT. The CDR3 covers 12 residues. The CDR3 bases are TGTGCCAGCAGTGATGGCAGCTACGAGCAGTACTTC. Translation gives CASSDGSYEQYF.

The chain couples TRBV27 to TRBJ2-7; 8 bases fit TRBD1. The V gene's germline CDR1 is MNHEY and CDR2 SMNVEV (reference sequence). Trimming at V came to 3 bases and at J to 0 bases, leaving 10 bases not matched to a gene. This CDR3 has 17 amino acids. CDR3 protein: CASSFTRRQGFSYEQYF. The CDR3, as DNA: TGTGCCAGCAGTTTCACAAGGAGACAGGGGTTCTCCTACGAGCAGTACTTC.

The genes are TRBV30 and TRBJ1-1, with D perhaps matching TRBD1 (6 bases). The V end was cut by 2 bases, the J end by 1 base, with 11 bases between. CDR3 length: 14 residues. Germline V gives CDR1 GTSNPN, CDR2 SVGIG (reference sequence). The CDR3 protein is CAWSHGQPNTEAFF. The CDR3 DNA follows: TGTGCCTGGAGTCACGGACAGCCGAACACTGAAGCTTTCTTT.

V gene TRBV24-1 combines with J gene TRBJ2-2, with 8 bases aligning to TRBD2. Losses at the gene ends were 4 bases for V and 5 bases for J; bases not matched to a gene: 8. The CDR3 loop spans 16 amino acids. Germline values: CDR1 KGHDR, CDR2 SFDVKD. CDR3 DNA: TGTGCCACCAGTGACCCGACTGGCGGGGGGACCGGGGAGCTGTTTTTT. Translated: CATSDPTGGGTGELFF.

This chain connects TRBV11-3 to TRBJ2-3; 9 bases line up with TRBD1. Germline V gene lookup returns CDR1 SGHNT and CDR2 YENEEA. CDR3 length: 15 residues. V shed 3 bases, J shed 4 bases, and the junction held 5 bases outside the gene matches. The CDR3 is CASSFGTGRADTQYF. The CDR3, as DNA: TGTGCCAGCAGCTTTGGGACAGGGCGGGCAGATACGCAGTATTTT.

V gene TRBV3-1 (or the pseudogene TRBV3-2) combines with J gene TRBJ2-7; 9 bases match TRBD1. This CDR3 contains 12 residues. The trim removed 10 bases at V and 6 bases at J, leaving 7 bases unmatched. Germline V gene sequence: CDR1 LGHDT, CDR2 YNNKEL (reference sequence). The CDR3, as DNA: TGTGCCAATGGGACAGGGTCTCGCGAGCAGTACTTC. Residues: CANGTGSREQYF.

This clone was found many times. The chain has TRBV4-2 and TRBJ2-3, with 14 bases aligning to TRBD2. CDR3 size: 17 residues. V shed 2 bases and J 6 bases; nucleotides not matched to a gene: 7. Germline-derived CDR1 and CDR2 are LGHNA and YNFKEQ. The CDR3 reads CASSQSGLAGGGDTQYF. The CDR3 coding sequence is TGTGCCAGCAGCCAATCAGGACTAGCGGGAGGTGGCGATACGCAGTATTTT.

The chain uses TRBV5-6 and TRBJ1-1; D is ambiguous. The germline gives CDR1 SGHDT, CDR2 YYEEEE. This CDR3 is 14 amino acids long. Trimming removed 3 bases from V and 10 bases from J, with 19 bases in between. CDR3 bases: TGTGCCAGCAGCTGGTCCAAGCCCGGAGCGATAGCTTTCTTT. Its protein product is CASSWSKPGAIAFF. Complete variable domain (other parts from reference TRBV5-6 and TRBJ1-1): DAGVTQSPTHLIKTRGQQVTLRCSPKSGHDTVSWYQQALGQGPQFIFQYYEEEERQRGNFPDRFSGHQFPNYSSELNVNALLLGDSALYLCASSWSKPGAIAFFGQGTRLTVV.

J is TRBJ2-5 and V is TRBV29-1; 7 bases align to TRBD2. Germline-derived CDR1 and CDR2 are SQVTM and ANQGSEA. The CDR3 length is 13 residues. The V gene end was trimmed by 6 bases and the J gene end by 2 bases; junction bases not matched to a gene: 6. The DNA of the CDR3 is TGCAGCGTAGAGAGCGGGGTACAAGAGACCCAGTACTTC. Encoded protein: CSVESGVQETQYF.

In DNA, the CDR3 is TGTGCCAGCAGTCGGGACAGGGGCTATGGCTACACCTTC. Translated: CASSRDRGYGYTF. The J gene is TRBJ1-2, the V gene TRBV3-1 (or the pseudogene TRBV3-2); TRBD1 matches 10 bases. The trim removed 6 bases at V and 4 bases at J, leaving 2 bases unmatched. CDR1 is LGHDT, CDR2 YNNKEL, per germline (reference sequence). The CDR3 is made up of 13 amino acids.

The chain has TRBV13 and TRBJ1-2; D gene unclear. Germline CDR1 is PRHDT and CDR2 is FYEKMQ (reference sequence). The CDR3 covers 15 residues. V was pared by 0 bases and J by 3 bases, with 11 bases between. The DNA of the CDR3 is TGTGCCAGCAGCTTAGGTCGGAGCTTGCACTATGGCTACACCTTC. It is translated as CASSLGRSLHYGYTF.